The rows below give T cell receptor beta chains drawn from one sample of a study of T-cell reconstitution after alpha-beta-depleted transplantation in children. Using its own MiXCR run on the PCR reads, TCRdb lists one record per CDR3 protein. The sample comprises about 460,000 distinct CDR3 sequences, under 15% of which are singletons, and 4.5% to 6% rests with the top ten. The sequenced sample was PBMCs from the stem cell graft donor, obtained from the stem cell graft. The receptors derive from a human donor who donated a stem cell graft to a child with combined immunodeficiency. Both conserved end residues are part of each CDR3. Clone size, where shown, is once, few, many, or a class for clones that have expanded.

many	TRBV4-3	TRBJ2-3	CASSPSGGSTDTQYF
many	TRBV12-3/TRBV12-4	TRBJ2-3	CASSFSGRDTQYF
few	TRBV11-3	TRBJ2-2	CASSLSRGSTGELFF
few	TRBV20-1	TRBJ2-1	CSARDSRTSSYNEQFF
many	TRBV5-1	TRBJ2-1	CASSPRDLTYNEQFF
-	TRBV12-3/TRBV12-4	TRBJ2-5	CASSHRGIEETQYF
-	TRBV9	TRBJ2-7	CASSVGEAREQYF
-	TRBV2	TRBJ1-4	CASSADRPNEKLFF
few	TRBV12-3/TRBV12-4	TRBJ2-5	CASSPPQGAGETQYF
-	TRBV4-3	TRBJ1-2	CASSQDYAQGSYLWGYTF
few	TRBV11-3	TRBJ2-1	CASRGGTQLYNEQFF
-	TRBV12-3/TRBV12-4	TRBJ2-2	CASSVTSNTGELFF
-	TRBV27	TRBJ2-7	CATSDRLIGSYEQYF
-	TRBV30	TRBJ2-1	CAWTGQLTSYNEQFF
few	TRBV7-9	TRBJ1-2	CASSLEAVGGYTF
-	TRBV4-3	TRBJ2-1	CASSQEEGYNEQFF
few	TRBV6-2/TRBV6-3	TRBJ1-2	CASSYSSAGGRYYGYTF
-	TRBV11-2	TRBJ2-7	CASSLVAGWYEQYF
few	TRBV9	TRBJ2-3	CASSPSVGDTQYF
few	TRBV7-3	TRBJ2-1	CASSPQVGLAGSEQFF
-	TRBV3-1	TRBJ2-1	CASSQDIAGGHNEQFF
-	TRBV27	TRBJ1-5	CASSPRGRNQPQHF
few	TRBV6-1	TRBJ2-1	CASTAGRLAGNEQFF
few	TRBV12-3/TRBV12-4	TRBJ2-3	CASSFPGLASYF
few	TRBV10-3	TRBJ1-5	CAIREGILSNQPQHF
many	TRBV6-4	TRBJ2-3	CASSERQGEPDTQYF
many	TRBV7-2	TRBJ2-7	CASSLSTSSYEQYF
-	TRBV5-1	TRBJ2-3	CASSLRALRSRFGRRTDTQYF
many	TRBV6-2/TRBV6-3	TRBJ2-7	CASSWPSGSYEQYF
-	TRBV11-1	TRBJ2-6	CASSLVTVAGGANVLTF
-	TRBV6-2/TRBV6-3	TRBJ2-5	CASSYGPGETQYF
few	TRBV12-3/TRBV12-4	TRBJ2-7	CASSKGAGRYEQYF
many	TRBV4-3	TRBJ2-1	CASSQDRARPDNEQFF
many	TRBV29-1	TRBJ1-2	CSVETGTGGYGYTF
-	TRBV12-3/TRBV12-4	TRBJ2-1	CASSRSSSYNEQFF
-	TRBV27	TRBJ2-3	CASNPRGRSTDTQYF
many	TRBV9	TRBJ2-1	CASSGRRHANSYNEQFF
many	TRBV4-1	TRBJ2-5	CASSQGHGLVRETQYF
few	TRBV5-1	TRBJ2-5	CASSSGTDQETQYF
few	TRBV13	TRBJ2-1	CASSSSQSSGDYNEQFF
-	TRBV5-6	TRBJ1-2	CASSLVGTNYGYTF
few	TRBV27	TRBJ2-7	CASSPRTGETYEQYF
few	TRBV30	TRBJ1-2	CAWRLPLANYGYTF
few	TRBV24-1	TRBJ2-3	CATSEWGGTDTQYF
-	TRBV6-5	TRBJ1-1	CASSLLGQGDTEAFF
-	TRBV5-6	TRBJ1-6	CASSLPGVVSPLHF
-	TRBV12-3/TRBV12-4	TRBJ2-7	CASSLHGLAGGVEQYF
many	TRBV7-3	TRBJ2-1	CASSPLRTTYNEQFF
-	TRBV7-3	TRBJ1-2	CASGALFDRHYGYTF
many	TRBV15	TRBJ2-5	CATSRRGAAQETQYF
few	TRBV4-1	TRBJ2-7	CASSQVRTSSYEQYF
many	TRBV4-3	TRBJ1-5	CASSQEAREWSPQHF
few	TRBV27	TRBJ1-2	CASSGQPLYGYTF
-	TRBV6-2/TRBV6-3	TRBJ1-5	CASSHKLNQPQHF
few	TRBV6-5	TRBJ1-4	CASSDPSGRGRKLFF
many	TRBV5-1	TRBJ1-5	CASSPLGNSNQPQHF